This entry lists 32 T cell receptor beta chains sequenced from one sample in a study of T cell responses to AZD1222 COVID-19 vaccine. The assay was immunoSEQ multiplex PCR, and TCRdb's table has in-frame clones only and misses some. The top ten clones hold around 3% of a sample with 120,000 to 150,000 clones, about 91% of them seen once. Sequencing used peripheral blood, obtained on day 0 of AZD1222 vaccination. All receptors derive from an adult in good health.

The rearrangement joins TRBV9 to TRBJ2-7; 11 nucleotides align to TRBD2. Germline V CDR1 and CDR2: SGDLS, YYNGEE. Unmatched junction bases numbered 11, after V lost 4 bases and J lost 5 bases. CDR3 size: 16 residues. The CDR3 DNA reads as TGTGCCAGCAGCCCCATCCCCGGGACTAGCGGCCACGAGCAGTACTTC. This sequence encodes CASSPIPGTSGHEQYF. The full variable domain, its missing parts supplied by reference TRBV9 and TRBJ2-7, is DSGVTQTPKHLITATGQRVTLRCSPRSGDLSVYWYQQSLDQGLQFLIQYYNGEERAKGNILERFSAQQFPDLHSELNLSSLELGDSALYFCASSPIPGTSGHEQYFGPGTRLTVT.

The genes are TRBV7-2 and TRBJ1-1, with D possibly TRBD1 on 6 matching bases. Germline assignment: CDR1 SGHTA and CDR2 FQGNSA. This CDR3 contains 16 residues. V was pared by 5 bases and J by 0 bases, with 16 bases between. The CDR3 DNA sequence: TGTGCCAGCAGCAGAACCTGGACAGAAATGAACACTGAAGCTTTCTTT. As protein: CASSRTWTEMNTEAFF.

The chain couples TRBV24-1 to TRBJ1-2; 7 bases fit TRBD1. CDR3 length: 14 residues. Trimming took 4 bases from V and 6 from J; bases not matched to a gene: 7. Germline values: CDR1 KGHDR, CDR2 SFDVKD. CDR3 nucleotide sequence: TGTGCCACCAGTGACCGGGACAGCTATAATGGCTACACCTTC. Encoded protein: CATSDRDSYNGYTF.

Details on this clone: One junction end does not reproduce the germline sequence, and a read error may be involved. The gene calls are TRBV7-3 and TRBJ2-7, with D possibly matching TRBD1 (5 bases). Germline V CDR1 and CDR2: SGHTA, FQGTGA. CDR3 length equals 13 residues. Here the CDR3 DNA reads TGTGCCAGCAGCTTTTCAGGGTCCTCCGAGCAGTACTTC. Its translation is CASSFSGSSEQYF.

As DNA, the CDR3 is TGTGCCAGCAGTGATCTCGTCAGGGGGAGCAATCAGCCCCAGCATTTT. Translating gives CASSDLVRGSNQPQHF. The chain is built from TRBV6-1 and TRBJ1-5, with TRBD1 matching over 7 bases. CDR1 is MNHNS, CDR2 SASEGT, per germline. The V and J ends lost 3 bases and 1 base, in that order; junction bases with no gene match: 6. The CDR3 consists of 16 residues.

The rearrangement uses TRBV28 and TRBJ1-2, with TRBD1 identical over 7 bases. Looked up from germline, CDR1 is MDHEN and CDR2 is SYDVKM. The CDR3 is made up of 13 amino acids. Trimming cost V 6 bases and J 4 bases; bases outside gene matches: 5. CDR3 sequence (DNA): TGTGCCAGCAGGGACAGGAACCTCTATGGCTACACCTTC. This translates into CASRDRNLYGYTF.

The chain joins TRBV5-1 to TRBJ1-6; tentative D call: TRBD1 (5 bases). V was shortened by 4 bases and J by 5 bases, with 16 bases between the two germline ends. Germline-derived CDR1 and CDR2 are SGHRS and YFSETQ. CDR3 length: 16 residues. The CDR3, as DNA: TGCGCCAGCAGCAGGGACGGAGCTCGGGATAATTCACCCCTCCACTTT. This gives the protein CASSRDGARDNSPLHF.

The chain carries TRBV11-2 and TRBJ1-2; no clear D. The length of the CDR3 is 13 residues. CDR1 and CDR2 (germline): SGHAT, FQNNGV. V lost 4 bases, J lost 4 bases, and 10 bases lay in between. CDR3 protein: CASSSMQRYGYTF. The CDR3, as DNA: TGTGCCAGCAGCTCTATGCAGCGCTATGGCTACACCTTC.

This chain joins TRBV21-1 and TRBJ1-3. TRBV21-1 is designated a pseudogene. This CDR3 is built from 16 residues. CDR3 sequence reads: CASSKGKHLRGNTIYF. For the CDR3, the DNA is TGTGCCAGCAGCAAAGGTAAGCACTTACGTGGAAACACCATATATTTT.

This CDR3 reads CASSWGQSYTGELFF. CDR3 DNA: TGCGCCAGCAGCTGGGGACAGTCGTACACCGGGGAGCTGTTTTTT. The genes are TRBV5-1 and TRBJ2-2; 7 bases fit TRBD1. The V gene's germline CDR1 is SGHRS and CDR2 YFSETQ. The V segment lost 3 bases and the J segment 3 bases; nucleotides outside the gene matches: 5. The CDR3 spans 15 residues.

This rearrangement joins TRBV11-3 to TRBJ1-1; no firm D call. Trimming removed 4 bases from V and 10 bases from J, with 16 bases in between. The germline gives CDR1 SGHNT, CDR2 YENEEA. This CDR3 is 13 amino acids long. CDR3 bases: TGTGCCAGCAGCTCCAACGTCGAGGTTTCAGCTTTCTTT. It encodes CASSSNVEVSAFF.

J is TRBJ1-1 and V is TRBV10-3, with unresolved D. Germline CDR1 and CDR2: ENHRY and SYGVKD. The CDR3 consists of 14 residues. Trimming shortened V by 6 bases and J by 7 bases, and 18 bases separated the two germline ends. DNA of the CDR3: TGTGCCATCAGGACTAACGTCTTACGGCTTGAAGCTTTCTTT. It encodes CAIRTNVLRLEAFF.

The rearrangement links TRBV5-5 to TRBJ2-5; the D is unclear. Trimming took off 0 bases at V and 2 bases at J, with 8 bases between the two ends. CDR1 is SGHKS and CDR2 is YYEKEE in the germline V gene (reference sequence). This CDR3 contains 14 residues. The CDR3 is CASSLAPFQETQYF. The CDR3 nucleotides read TGTGCCAGCAGCTTGGCGCCATTTCAAGAGACCCAGTACTTC.

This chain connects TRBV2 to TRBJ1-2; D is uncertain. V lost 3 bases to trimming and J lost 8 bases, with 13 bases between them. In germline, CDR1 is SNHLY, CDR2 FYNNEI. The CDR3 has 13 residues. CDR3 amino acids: CASSEARAVGYTF. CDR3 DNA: TGTGCCAGCAGTGAGGCCCGGGCCGTGGGCTACACCTTC.

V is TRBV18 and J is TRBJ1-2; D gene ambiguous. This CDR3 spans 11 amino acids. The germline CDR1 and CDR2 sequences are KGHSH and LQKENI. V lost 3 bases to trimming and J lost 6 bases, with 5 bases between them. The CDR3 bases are TGTGCCAGCTCACCGCCTAATGGCTACACCTTC. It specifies CASSPPNGYTF.

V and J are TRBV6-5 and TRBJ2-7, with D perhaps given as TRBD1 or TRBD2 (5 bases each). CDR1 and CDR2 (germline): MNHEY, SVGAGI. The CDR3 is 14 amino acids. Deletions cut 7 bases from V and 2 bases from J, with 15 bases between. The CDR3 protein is CASKGQGETYEQYF. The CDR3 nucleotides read TGTGCCAGCAAGGGGCAGGGAGAGACCTACGAGCAGTACTTC.

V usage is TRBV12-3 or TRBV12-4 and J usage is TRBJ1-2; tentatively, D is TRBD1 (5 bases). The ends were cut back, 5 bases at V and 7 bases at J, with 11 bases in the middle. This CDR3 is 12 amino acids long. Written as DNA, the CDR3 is TGTGCCAGCAGTAGCACAGGTCGTGGCTACACCTTC. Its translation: CASSSTGRGYTF.

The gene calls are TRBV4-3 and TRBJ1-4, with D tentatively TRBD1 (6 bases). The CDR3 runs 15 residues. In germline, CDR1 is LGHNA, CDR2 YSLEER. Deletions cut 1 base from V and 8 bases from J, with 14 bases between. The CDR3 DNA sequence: TGCGCCAGCAGCCAAGGCAGGGGCGAAGGAGAAAAACTGTTTTTT. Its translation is CASSQGRGEGEKLFF.

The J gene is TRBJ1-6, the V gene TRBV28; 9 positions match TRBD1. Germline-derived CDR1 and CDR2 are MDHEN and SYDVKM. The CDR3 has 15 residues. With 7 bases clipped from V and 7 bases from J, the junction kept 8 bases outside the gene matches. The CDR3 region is CASTEQGARNSPLHF. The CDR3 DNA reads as TGTGCCAGCACGGAACAGGGGGCACGGAATTCACCCCTCCACTTT. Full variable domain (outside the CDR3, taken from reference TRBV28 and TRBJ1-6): DVKVTQSSRYLVKRTGEKVFLECVQDMDHENMFWYRQDPGLGLRLIYFSYDVKMKEKGDIPEGYSVSREKKERFSLILESASTNQTSMYLCASTEQGARNSPLHFGNGTRLTVT.

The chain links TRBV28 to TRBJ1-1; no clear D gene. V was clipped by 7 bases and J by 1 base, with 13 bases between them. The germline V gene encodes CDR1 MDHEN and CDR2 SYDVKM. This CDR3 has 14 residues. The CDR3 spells CASTLQASNTEAFF. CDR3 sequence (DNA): TGTGCCAGCACTCTCCAGGCGTCGAACACTGAAGCTTTCTTT. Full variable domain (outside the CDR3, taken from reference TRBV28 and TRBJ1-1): DVKVTQSSRYLVKRTGEKVFLECVQDMDHENMFWYRQDPGLGLRLIYFSYDVKMKEKGDIPEGYSVSREKKERFSLILESASTNQTSMYLCASTLQASNTEAFFGQGTRLTVV.

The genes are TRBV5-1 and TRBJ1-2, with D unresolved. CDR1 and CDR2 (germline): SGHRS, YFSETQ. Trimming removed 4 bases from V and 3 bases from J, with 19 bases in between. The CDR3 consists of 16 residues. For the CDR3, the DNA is TGCGCCAGCAGCCTCGGGGTTACACAACGACACTATGGCTACACCTTC. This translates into CASSLGVTQRHYGYTF.

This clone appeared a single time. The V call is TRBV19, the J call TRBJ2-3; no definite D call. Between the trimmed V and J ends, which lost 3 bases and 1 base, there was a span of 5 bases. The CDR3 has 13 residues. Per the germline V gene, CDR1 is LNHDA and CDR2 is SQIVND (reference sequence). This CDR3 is CASSIGRTDTQYF. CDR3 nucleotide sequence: TGTGCCAGTAGTATCGGACGCACAGATACGCAGTATTTT.

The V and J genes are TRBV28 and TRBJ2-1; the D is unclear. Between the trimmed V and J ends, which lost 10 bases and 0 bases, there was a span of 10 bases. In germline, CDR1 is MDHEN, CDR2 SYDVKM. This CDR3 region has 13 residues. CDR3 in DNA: TGTGCCACCGGTCGCAGCTCCTACAATGAGCAGTTCTTC. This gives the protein CATGRSSYNEQFF.

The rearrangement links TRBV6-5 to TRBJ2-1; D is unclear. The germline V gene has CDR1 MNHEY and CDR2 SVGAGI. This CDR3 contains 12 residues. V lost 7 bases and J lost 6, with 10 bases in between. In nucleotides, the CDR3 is TGTGCCAGCACCCTATACCTCAATGAGCAGTTCTTC. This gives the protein CASTLYLNEQFF.

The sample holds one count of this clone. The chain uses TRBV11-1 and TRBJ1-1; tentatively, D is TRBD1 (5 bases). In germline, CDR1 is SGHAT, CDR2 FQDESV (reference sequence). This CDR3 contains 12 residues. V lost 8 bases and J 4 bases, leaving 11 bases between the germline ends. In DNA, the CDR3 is TGTGCCAGCCGCAGGGTGGGCACTGAAGCTTTCTTT. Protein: CASRRVGTEAFF.

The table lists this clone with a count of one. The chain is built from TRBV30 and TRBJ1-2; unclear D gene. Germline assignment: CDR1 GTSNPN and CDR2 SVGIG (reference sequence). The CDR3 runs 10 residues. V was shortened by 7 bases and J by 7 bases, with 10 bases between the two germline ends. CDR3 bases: TGTGCCTACCGGCGGGGTGGCTACACCTTC. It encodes CAYRRGGYTF.

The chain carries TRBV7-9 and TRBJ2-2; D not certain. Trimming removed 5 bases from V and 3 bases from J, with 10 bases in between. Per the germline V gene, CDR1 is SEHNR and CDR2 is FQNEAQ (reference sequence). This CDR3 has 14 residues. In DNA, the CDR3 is TGTGCCAGCAGCCCGTTGAGTTACACCGGGGAGCTGTTTTTT. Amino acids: CASSPLSYTGELFF.

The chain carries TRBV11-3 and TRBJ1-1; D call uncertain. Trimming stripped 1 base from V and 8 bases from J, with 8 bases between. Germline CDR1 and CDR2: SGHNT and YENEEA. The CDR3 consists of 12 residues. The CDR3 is CASSLADGEAFF. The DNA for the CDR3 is TGTGCCAGCAGCTTAGCGGACGGAGAAGCTTTCTTT.

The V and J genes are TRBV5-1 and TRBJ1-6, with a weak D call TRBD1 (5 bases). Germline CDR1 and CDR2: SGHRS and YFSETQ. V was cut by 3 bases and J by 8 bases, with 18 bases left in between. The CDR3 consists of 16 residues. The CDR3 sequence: CASSSGPSNSHSPLHF. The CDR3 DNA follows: TGCGCCAGCAGCTCGGGACCTTCGAATTCACATTCACCCCTCCACTTT.

CDR3 nucleotide sequence: TGTGCCAGCAGTTTATCTCCGGGACAGGGGTTCAACTATGGCTACACCTTC. Translated: CASSLSPGQGFNYGYTF. The V call is TRBV28, the J call TRBJ1-2; 10 bases fit TRBD1. The CDR3 is 17 amino acids. CDR1 is MDHEN, CDR2 SYDVKM, per germline. V lost 1 base to trimming and J lost 2 bases; unmatched junction nucleotides: 7.

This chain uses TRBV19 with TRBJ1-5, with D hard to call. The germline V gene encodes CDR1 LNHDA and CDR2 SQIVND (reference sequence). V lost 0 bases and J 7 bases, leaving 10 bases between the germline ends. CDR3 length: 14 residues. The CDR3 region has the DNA TGTGCCAGTAGTATAGAAGGCAGGAGCCAGCCCCAGCATTTT. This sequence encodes CASSIEGRSQPQHF.

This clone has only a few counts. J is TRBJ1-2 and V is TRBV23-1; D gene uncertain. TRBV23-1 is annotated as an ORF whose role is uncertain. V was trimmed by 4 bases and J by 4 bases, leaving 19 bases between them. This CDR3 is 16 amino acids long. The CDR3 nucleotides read TGCGCCAGCAGTCCTCAAAACCGCAGAGACTCCTATGGCTACACCTTC. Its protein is CASSPQNRRDSYGYTF.